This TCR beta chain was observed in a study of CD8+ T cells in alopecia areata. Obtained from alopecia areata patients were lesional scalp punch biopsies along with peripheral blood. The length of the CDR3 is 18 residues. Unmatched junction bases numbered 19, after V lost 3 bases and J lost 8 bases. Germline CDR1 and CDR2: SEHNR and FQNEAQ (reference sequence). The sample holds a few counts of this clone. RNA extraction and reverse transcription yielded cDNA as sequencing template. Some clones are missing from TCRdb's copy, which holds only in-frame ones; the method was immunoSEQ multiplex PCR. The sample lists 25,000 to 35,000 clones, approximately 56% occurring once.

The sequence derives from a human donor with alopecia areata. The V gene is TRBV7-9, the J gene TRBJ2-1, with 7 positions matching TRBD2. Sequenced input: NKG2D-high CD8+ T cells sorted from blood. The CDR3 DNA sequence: TGTGCCAGCAGCTTGAGGTCCTCGGCGGGAGAGGTTCGCTATGAGCAGTTCTTC. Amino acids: CASSLRSSAGEVRYEQFF.